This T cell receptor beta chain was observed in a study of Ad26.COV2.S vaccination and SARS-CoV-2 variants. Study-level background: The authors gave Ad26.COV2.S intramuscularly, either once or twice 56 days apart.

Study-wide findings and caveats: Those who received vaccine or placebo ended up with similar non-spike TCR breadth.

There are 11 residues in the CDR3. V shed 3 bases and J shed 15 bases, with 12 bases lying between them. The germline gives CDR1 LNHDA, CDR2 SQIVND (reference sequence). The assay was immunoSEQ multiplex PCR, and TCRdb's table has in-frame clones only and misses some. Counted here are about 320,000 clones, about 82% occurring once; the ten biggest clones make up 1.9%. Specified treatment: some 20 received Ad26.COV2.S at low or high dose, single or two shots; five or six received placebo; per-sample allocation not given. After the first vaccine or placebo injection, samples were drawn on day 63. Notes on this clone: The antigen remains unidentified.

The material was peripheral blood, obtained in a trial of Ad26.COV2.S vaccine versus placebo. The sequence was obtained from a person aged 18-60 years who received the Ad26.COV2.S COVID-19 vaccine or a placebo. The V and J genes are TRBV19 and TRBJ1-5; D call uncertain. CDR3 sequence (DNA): TGTGCCAGTAGTATGGGAAGGATCTCGCATTTT. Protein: CASSMGRISHF.